This T cell receptor (beta chain) was captured in a study of OX40 agonist ivuxolimab in advanced cancers. Study-level results: By week 6 at 0.1 to 3.0 mg/kg, blood CD4+ and CD8+ T cells had expanded clonally.

As to this clone: Its specificity is not known.

The table came from immunoSEQ multiplex PCR; TCRdb's copy has only in-frame clones and leaves some out. The sample consists of around 100,000 clones, around 90% of them appearing once. Germline values: CDR1 MNHNS, CDR2 SASEGT. This CDR3 has 14 amino acids. Trimming removed 10 bases from V and 3 bases from J, with 16 bases in between. Baseline, cycle 4 day 1, and cycle 7 day 1 were the blood sampling points. This sequence was found in an adult with an advanced solid tumor such as melanoma, head and neck, liver or kidney cancer. The sample here was CD4+ or CD8+ T cells sorted from blood, taken in a trial of the OX40 agonist ivuxolimab. V gene TRBV6-1 combines with J gene TRBJ2-1, with D perhaps given as TRBD1 or TRBD2 (5 bases each). The chain's CDR3 is CAIHRDRIYNEQFF. The CDR3 DNA reads TGTGCCATCCACCGGGACCGCATCTACAATGAGCAGTTCTTC.